This T cell receptor beta chain was sequenced during a study of monozygotic twins with inflammatory bowel disease. General observations from the study: Twin concordance left repertoire similarity unchanged, with limited power a possible explanation for this lack of difference. Findings did not support one strong IBD-associated signal or clonotype. The inverse Simpson measure of TCRbeta diversity was lower in IBD patients than in healthy co-twins.

The UMIs carried a 6-nucleotide sample barcode, and they were added by template switching. TCRdb reworked the 5' RACE reads into one entry per CDR3 protein, no DNA. The sample shows 400,000 to 500,000 distinct CDR3 sequences, and 2.4% sits with its ten largest clones. About this clonotype: The antigen is not known.

The CDR3 spans 17 residues. In germline, CDR1 is SGHRS, CDR2 YFSETQ. The chain employs TRBV5-1 and TRBJ2-5; TCRdb designates TRBD1, a call that cannot be tested without DNA. This clonotype originated in a human donor with ulcerative colitis or Crohn's disease, or a healthy co-twin of an affected twin (not recorded which). Sequenced input: blood. CDR3 in amino acids: CASSLGGGIGHQETQYF.